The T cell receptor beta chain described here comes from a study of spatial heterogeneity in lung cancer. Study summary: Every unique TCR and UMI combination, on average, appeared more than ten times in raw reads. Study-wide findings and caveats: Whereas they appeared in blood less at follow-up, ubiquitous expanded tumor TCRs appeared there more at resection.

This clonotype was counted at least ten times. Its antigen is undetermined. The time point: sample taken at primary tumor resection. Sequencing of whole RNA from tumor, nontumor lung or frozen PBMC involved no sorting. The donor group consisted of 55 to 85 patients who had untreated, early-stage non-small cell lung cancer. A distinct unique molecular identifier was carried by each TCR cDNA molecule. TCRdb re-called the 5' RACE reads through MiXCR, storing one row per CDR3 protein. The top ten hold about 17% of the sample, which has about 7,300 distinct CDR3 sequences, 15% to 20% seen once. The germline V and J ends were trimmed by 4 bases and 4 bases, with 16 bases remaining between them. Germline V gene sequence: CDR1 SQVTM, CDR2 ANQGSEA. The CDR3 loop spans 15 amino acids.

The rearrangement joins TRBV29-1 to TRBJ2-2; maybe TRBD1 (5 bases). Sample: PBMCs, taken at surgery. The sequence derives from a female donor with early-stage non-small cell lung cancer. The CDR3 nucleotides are TGCAGCGTTGCCTCCAGGGCTAGTTCCACCGGGGAGCTGTTTTTT. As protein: CSVASRASSTGELFF.